The 10 T cell receptor beta chains below come from one sample, sequenced in a study of blood T cell repertoires in COVID-19. Produced via immunoSEQ multiplex PCR; TCRdb's table is partial and in-frame only. This table holds 110,000 to 150,000 clones, about 84% found once. The specimen sequenced was PBMCs or T cells enriched from blood (not recorded which). The receptor set was obtained from a woman aged 18 to 35 who had been exposed to COVID-19.

The DNA for the CDR3 is TGCAGCGTTGAAGATCGAAGTAGCGGCGGCCCAATGTACAATGAGCAGTTCTTC. Protein sequence: CSVEDRSSGGPMYNEQFF. The rearrangement joins TRBV29-1 to TRBJ2-1, with D possibly being TRBD2 (6 bases). Trimming took off 0 bases at V and 4 bases at J, with 22 bases between the two ends. This CDR3 comprises 18 residues. Germline-derived CDR1 and CDR2 are SQVTM and ANQGSEA.

This chain links TRBV10-3 with TRBJ2-3; 12 bases are a match to TRBD2. CDR1 ENHRY and CDR2 SYGVKD come from the germline V gene. The CDR3 covers 15 residues. Trimming removed 5 bases from V and 4 bases from J; junction bases left unmatched: 4. The CDR3 bases are TGTGCCATCAGTCGACTAGCGGGAGTGGCAGATACGCAGTATTTT. Its translation: CAISRLAGVADTQYF.

CDR3 sequence reads: CASSPRTGERPGELFF. Here the CDR3 DNA reads TGTGCCAGCAGCCCCCGGACAGGGGAGAGGCCCGGGGAGCTGTTTTTT. The V gene is TRBV11-3, the J gene TRBJ2-2, with 9 bases fitting TRBD1. This CDR3 comprises 16 residues. Germline loops: CDR1 SGHNT, CDR2 YENEEA. The trim removed 5 bases at V and 6 bases at J, leaving 10 bases unmatched.

Notes on this clone: The same CDR3 can be traced to other DNA sequences in this sample. The chain links TRBV19 to TRBJ2-1; 8 positions match TRBD2. The germline V gene has CDR1 LNHDA and CDR2 SQIVND (reference sequence). Trimming removed 3 bases from V and 4 bases from J; junction bases left unmatched: 8. The CDR3 covers 16 residues. CDR3 nucleotides: TGTGCCAGTAGTATTGTTTCTAGCGGGTCTTACAATGAGCAGTTCTTC. It translates to CASSIVSSGSYNEQFF. Supplemented by reference TRBV19 and TRBJ2-1, the full variable domain reads DGGITQSPKYLFRKEGQNVTLSCEQNLNHDAMYWYRQDPGQGLRLIYYSQIVNDFQKGDIAEGYSVSREKKESFPLTVTSAQKNPTAFYLCASSIVSSGSYNEQFFGPGTRLTVL.

The J gene is TRBJ1-1, the V gene TRBV16; a possible D gene is TRBD1 (5 bases). The germline CDR1 and CDR2 sequences are KGHSY and FQNENV. The CDR3 length is 15 residues. Trimming stripped 5 bases from V and 5 bases from J, with 18 bases between. The CDR3 sequence is CASSVRLGRGTEAFF. Here the CDR3 DNA reads TGTGCCAGCAGCGTTCGTCTTGGGAGGGGAACTGAAGCTTTCTTT.

This clone was seen many times. CDR3 nucleotides: TGTGCCAGCATTGAAGCCCCTGGTTACGAGCAGTACTTC. It translates to CASIEAPGYEQYF. The chain joins TRBV19 to TRBJ2-7; D remains unclear. Germline V gene data show CDR1 as LNHDA and CDR2 as SQIVND (reference sequence). The CDR3 runs 13 residues. V lost 9 bases to trimming and J lost 4 bases, with 16 bases between them.

This clone was seen only once. The gene calls are TRBV19 and TRBJ1-5, with 8 bases fitting TRBD1. Germline trimming cut 7 bases from V and 6 bases from J; bases unmatched to any gene: 8. Germline assignment: CDR1 LNHDA and CDR2 SQIVND (reference sequence). CDR3 length: 14 residues. In nucleotides, the CDR3 is TGTGCCAGTACCAGGGGGCGGGATGGTCAGCCCCAGCATTTT. Protein product: CASTRGRDGQPQHF.

The chain recombines TRBV28 with TRBJ2-4, with 9 bases lining up with TRBD2. The J segment lost 0 bases and the V segment lost 4 bases, leaving 7 bases of the junction unmatched. The CDR3 is 17 amino acids. The germline V gene has CDR1 MDHEN and CDR2 SYDVKM. CDR3 in amino acids: CASSYSGSGLAKNIQYF. In DNA form, the CDR3 reads TGTGCCAGCAGTTATAGCGGGAGTGGTCTAGCCAAAAACATTCAGTACTTC.

The chain joins TRBV5-8 to TRBJ2-7; 11 bases line up with TRBD2. Germline V gene data show CDR1 as SGHTS and CDR2 as YDEGEE. CDR3 length: 19 residues. V lost 4 bases and J lost 0; bases outside the gene matches: 15. The DNA for the CDR3 is TGTGCCAGCAGCAGCTCAGGGATAGCGGGAGGGTCGAGCTCCTACGAGCAGTACTTC. Translation: CASSSSGIAGGSSSYEQYF.

The chain is built from TRBV18 and TRBJ2-1, with a weak D call TRBD2 (5 bases). This CDR3 region has 15 residues. Between the trimmed V and J ends, which lost 2 bases and 7 bases, there was a span of 15 bases. CDR1 KGHSH and CDR2 LQKENI come from the germline V gene. The CDR3 is CASSPYPGERNEQFF. The CDR3, as DNA: TGTGCCAGCTCACCATACCCCGGGGAGAGGAATGAGCAGTTCTTC.